A selection of T cell receptor beta chains follows, all from one sample in a study of shared clonotypes between healthy human individuals. Clones were read by immunoSEQ multiplex PCR, and TCRdb kept only the in-frame ones, dropping some. The sample includes roughly 2.6 million clones, around 94% of them seen just once. Sequencing used naive CD4+ T cells sorted from blood. These receptors originate from a young man in good health. Each CDR3 is given with its conserved first and last residue. Fields, in order: V gene, D gene, clone size, J gene, CDR3 DNA, CDR3 protein. D genes are given only for firm matches. The size entry is marked missing in some rows and otherwise reads once, few, many or a size class.

TRBV6-1	NA	NA	TRBJ2-5	TGTGCCAGCAGCCAGAACGTGGGTTTGGAGACCCAGTACTTC	CASSQNVGLETQYF
TRBV27	NA	NA	TRBJ2-3	TGTGCCAGCAGTTTACTAGGGGCGGGCACAGATACGCAGTATTTT	CASSLLGAGTDTQYF
TRBV7-2	NA	once	TRBJ2-2	TGTGCCAGCAGCTTAAATGGTGCGAGGACCACCGGGGAGCTGTTTTTT	CASSLNGARTTGELFF
TRBV18	TRBD2	NA	TRBJ2-7	TGTGCCAGCTCACCGGGACTAGCCCGCTCCTACGAGCAGTACTTC	CASSPGLARSYEQYF
TRBV9	NA	NA	TRBJ1-4	TGTGCCAGCAGCGTAGACCCAGCAACTAATGAAAAACTGTTTTTT	CASSVDPATNEKLFF
TRBV18	NA	NA	TRBJ2-2	TGTGCCAGCTCACCACGAGTTGGGGGAAACACCGGGGAGCTGTTTTTT	CASSPRVGGNTGELFF
TRBV11-1	NA	NA	TRBJ2-3	TGTGCCAGCAGCTTGAGTCGAGATACGCAGTATTTT	CASSLSRDTQYF
TRBV19	TRBD2	NA	TRBJ2-7	TGTGCCAGTAGCCGAACTAGCGGGAGGGGGTACGAGCAGTACTTC	CASSRTSGRGYEQYF
TRBV6-5	NA	NA	TRBJ2-1	TGTGCCAGCAGTTACTCGGGGTACAATGAGCAGTTCTTC	CASSYSGYNEQFF
TRBV5-1	NA	NA	TRBJ2-7	TGCGCCAGCAGCGACCAGCCGGGACTTGTCGGGGGCTACGAGCAGTACTTC	CASSDQPGLVGGYEQYF
TRBV6-5	NA	NA	TRBJ2-7	TGTGCCAGCAGCTATGTAAGGGTAAGCTCCTACGAGCAGTACTTC	CASSYVRVSSYEQYF
TRBV5-1	TRBD1	NA	TRBJ2-1	TGCGCCAGCAGCCACGACAGGGTCAATGAGCAGTTCTTC	CASSHDRVNEQFF
TRBV5-4	NA	NA	TRBJ1-1	TGTGCCAGCAGCTTTGAACAGTTTTTGAACACTGAAGCTTTCTTT	CASSFEQFLNTEAFF
TRBV2	TRBD1	NA	TRBJ2-7	TGTGCCAGCAGGGGACAGGGGCCTTCCTACGAGCAGTACTTC	CASRGQGPSYEQYF
TRBV5-1	NA	NA	TRBJ2-2	TGCGCCAGCAGCTTGGTACAGTACACCGGGGAGCTGTTTTTT	CASSLVQYTGELFF
TRBV28	TRBD1	once	TRBJ2-5	TGTGCCAGCAGTTTATCCGGGACAGGCCGGCAAGAGACCCAGTACTTC	CASSLSGTGRQETQYF
TRBV7-2	NA	NA	TRBJ2-3	TGTGCCAGCAGCCCTCCCCCCAGAAGCACAGATACGCAGTATTTT	CASSPPPRSTDTQYF
TRBV25-1	NA	NA	TRBJ2-1	TGTGCCAGCAGTGCAAACAGCTACAATGAGCAGTTCTTC	CASSANSYNEQFF
TRBV7-6	NA	NA	TRBJ1-1	TGTGCCAGCAGCTTAGTACAGAGCATGAACACTGAAGCTTTCTTT	CASSLVQSMNTEAFF
TRBV6-1	TRBD2	NA	TRBJ2-3	TGTGCCAGCAGTGGGGGAGGGACGGGGGATACGCAGTATTTT	CASSGGGTGDTQYF
TRBV7-9	NA	NA	TRBJ2-1	TGTGCCAGCAGCTTATCGTACCATGAGCAGTTCTTC	CASSLSYHEQFF
TRBV19	NA	NA	TRBJ1-1	TGTGCCAGTAGTCTCGGGGCCTCCCTAGCCGAAGCTTTCTTT	CASSLGASLAEAFF
TRBV28	NA	NA	TRBJ2-3	TGTGCCAGCACCAAGTGGGGGGACACAGATACGCAGTATTTT	CASTKWGDTDTQYF
TRBV9	TRBD1	once	TRBJ2-1	TGTGCCAGCAGCGCTAAGGAACAGGGGGTTTCCTACAATGAGCAGTTCTTC	CASSAKEQGVSYNEQFF
TRBV30	NA	NA	TRBJ2-7	TGTGCCGGGAGATGGGGCCACGAGCAGTACTTC	CAGRWGHEQYF